Below are 28 T cell receptor beta chains sequenced from a single sample in a study of cytomegalovirus exposure and HLA in healthy donors. The data were produced by immunoSEQ multiplex PCR, yet TCRdb's version contains in-frame clones alone and is incomplete. The sample lists 180,000 or so clones, approximately 82% seen once, with around an eighth in the top ten. Sequencing input: PBMCs. These TCRs come from a woman between 25 and 40 years old in good health and CMV-seropositive.

The rearrangement links TRBV7-3 to TRBJ2-1; TRBD2 matches at 12 bases. V was clipped by 2 bases and J by 12 bases; unmatched bases: 5. CDR1 SGHTA and CDR2 FQGTGA come from the germline V gene. The CDR3 totals 14 residues. CDR3 DNA: TGTGCCAGCAGCTTAGGGGGACTAGCGGGCGGGCAGTTCTTC. Its translation is CASSLGGLAGGQFF.

This chain connects TRBV5-6 to TRBJ2-2; tentatively, D is TRBD1 (6 bases). V was trimmed by 4 bases and J by 4 bases, leaving 17 bases between them. This CDR3 is 16 amino acids long. CDR1 and CDR2 (germline): SGHDT, YYEEEE. For the CDR3, the DNA is TGTGCCAGCAGCCTAAAGGGGGTCTGGGCCACCGGGGAGCTGTTTTTT. Its protein is CASSLKGVWATGELFF.

The chain links TRBV29-1 to TRBJ2-3; 13 bases map to TRBD2. V was clipped by 0 bases and J by 4 bases; unmatched bases: 4. The CDR3 loop spans 16 amino acids. Germline values: CDR1 SQVTM, CDR2 ANQGSEA. As DNA, the CDR3 is TGCAGCGTTGAAGATCGGGGACTAGCGGGATCAGATACGCAGTATTTT. Translating gives CSVEDRGLAGSDTQYF.

The V call is TRBV2, the J call TRBJ2-1; TRBD2 is a possible D gene (5 bases). V shed 2 bases and J shed 8 bases, with 16 bases lying between them. The CDR3 contains 15 residues. Germline loops: CDR1 SNHLY, CDR2 FYNNEI. This CDR3 is CASSEPRDSEDEQFF. CDR3 nucleotide sequence: TGTGCCAGCAGTGAACCCCGGGATTCGGAGGATGAGCAGTTCTTC.

A single count supports this clone. This chain connects TRBV5-4 to TRBJ2-6; 12 bases match TRBD2. The V gene end was trimmed by 0 bases and the J gene end by 0 bases; junction bases not matched to a gene: 4. In germline, CDR1 is SGHNT, CDR2 YYREEE (reference sequence). The CDR3 is 19 residues long. This chain's CDR3 is CASSLGGLAGFSGANVLTF. Written as DNA, the CDR3 is TGTGCCAGCAGCTTGGGCGGACTAGCGGGGTTCTCTGGGGCCAACGTCCTGACTTTC.

This chain joins TRBV28 and TRBJ2-3, with D possibly being TRBD2 (7 bases). Germline CDR1 is MDHEN and CDR2 is SYDVKM. CDR3 size: 12 residues. The CDR3 region has the DNA TGTTCCACGGGGGAGGGGGTTGATACGCAGTATTTT. This sequence encodes CSTGEGVDTQYF.

This chain joins TRBV6-1 and TRBJ2-2, with TRBD1 as a possible D gene (6 bases). Trimming left V 7 bases short and J 5 bases short, with 14 bases between. This CDR3 is built from 14 residues. Germline CDR1 is MNHNS and CDR2 is SASEGT. The CDR3 nucleotides are TGTGCCAGCATAAGAGACAGGAAGACCGGGGAGCTGTTTTTT. Translation: CASIRDRKTGELFF.

The chain combines TRBV5-1 with TRBJ2-5; tentative D call: TRBD1 (7 bases). Germline lookup yields CDR1 SGHRS and CDR2 YFSETQ. This CDR3 has 16 amino acids. Trimming took off 6 bases at V and 2 bases at J, with 20 bases between the two ends. The DNA of the CDR3 is TGCGCCAGCACCACTCAACCCCAGGGGGGACAAGAGACCCAGTACTTC. Translating gives CASTTQPQGGQETQYF.

This clone showed up just a few times. This chain uses TRBV10-2 with TRBJ2-1; TRBD2 matches at 7 bases. Losses at the gene ends were 7 bases for V and 3 bases for J; bases not matched to a gene: 9. The V gene's germline CDR1 is WSHSY and CDR2 SAAADI. This CDR3 has 15 amino acids. The CDR3 is CASTLSPGGYNEQFF. For the CDR3, the DNA is TGCGCCAGCACTTTAAGTCCGGGAGGCTACAATGAGCAGTTCTTC.

This clone occurred a few times. The chain combines TRBV9 with TRBJ1-3; the D is unclear. The V and J ends lost 0 bases and 0 bases respectively, with 10 bases between them. Looked up from germline, CDR1 is SGDLS and CDR2 is YYNGEE. The CDR3 length is 16 residues. CDR3 nucleotides: TGTGCCAGCAGCGTAGAACTCGGTTACTCTGGAAACACCATATATTTT. This translates into CASSVELGYSGNTIYF.

CDR3: CASSRSNTDTQYF. The CDR3 region has the DNA TGTGCCAGCAGCCGGAGTAACACAGATACGCAGTATTTT. This chain links TRBV7-3 with TRBJ2-3, with D unresolved. The CDR3 runs to 13 residues. The germline V and J ends were trimmed by 5 bases and 2 bases, with 8 bases remaining between them. From germline, CDR1 is SGHTA and CDR2 FQGTGA.

This rearrangement joins TRBV2 to TRBJ2-1; TRBD2 is a possible D gene (7 bases). The CDR3 loop spans 13 amino acids. Trimming removed 11 bases at V and 3 bases at J, with 14 bases between. Per germline, CDR1 SNHLY and CDR2 FYNNEI. CDR3: CAVGASGYNEQFF. The CDR3 DNA is TGTGCCGTGGGGGCTAGCGGCTACAATGAGCAGTTCTTC.

This chain links TRBV5-1 with TRBJ2-1; a weak D match, TRBD1 (7 bases). This CDR3 comprises 18 residues. V lost 4 bases and J lost 7, with 27 bases in between. Germline values: CDR1 SGHRS, CDR2 YFSETQ. The CDR3 DNA follows: TGCGCCAGCAGCGGGCTAAGCCCCCGGCACTCAGGGGGGAATGAGCAGTTCTTC. This sequence encodes CASSGLSPRHSGGNEQFF. The whole variable domain, remainder taken from reference TRBV5-1 and TRBJ2-1, is KAGVTQTPRYLIKTRGQQVTLSCSPISGHRSVSWYQQTPGQGLQFLFEYFSETQRNKGNFPGRFSGRQFSNSRSEMNVSTLELGDSALYLCASSGLSPRHSGGNEQFFGPGTRLTVL.

This chain uses TRBV19 with TRBJ2-2, with D possibly TRBD1 on 6 matching bases. The V and J ends lost 3 bases and 3 bases respectively, with 14 bases between them. The CDR3 totals 16 residues. Germline CDR1 is LNHDA and CDR2 is SQIVND (reference sequence). The CDR3 nucleotides are TGTGCCAGTAGTATTTCGATGGCAGGGGACACCGGGGAGCTGTTTTTT. Translated: CASSISMAGDTGELFF.

V usage is TRBV6-1 and J usage is TRBJ1-4, with D unclear. This CDR3 has 13 residues. Germline V gives CDR1 MNHNS, CDR2 SASEGT. With 7 bases removed from V and 7 bases from J, the gap between germline ends came to 13 bases. CDR3 nucleotide sequence: TGTGCCAGCACCCTGACACCCGGTGAAAAACTGTTTTTT. Encoded protein: CASTLTPGEKLFF.

This CDR3 is CASSYQGGPNYGYTF. In DNA, the CDR3 is TGTGCCAGCAGTTACCAAGGGGGCCCAAATTATGGCTACACCTTC. V is TRBV6-6 and J is TRBJ1-2; 7 bases align to TRBD1. V lost 2 bases and J lost 5; bases outside the gene matches: 8. CDR1 and CDR2 (germline): MNHNY, SVGAGI (reference sequence). The CDR3 extends over 15 amino acids.

This chain joins TRBV5-1 and TRBJ2-2; TRBD2 agrees at 12 bases. The junction had 0 bases not matched to a gene; V was cut back by 0 bases and J by 6 bases. Per germline, CDR1 SGHRS and CDR2 YFSETQ. The CDR3 has 15 residues. CDR3: CASSLGLAGAGELFF. Written as DNA, the CDR3 is TGCGCCAGCAGCTTGGGACTAGCGGGAGCCGGGGAGCTGTTTTTT.

This chain links TRBV2 with TRBJ2-1, with TRBD1 identical over 8 bases. CDR3 length equals 13 residues. Germline V lookup: CDR1 SNHLY, CDR2 FYNNEI. After removal of 3 bases from V and 9 bases from J, the junction contained 4 bases not matched to a gene. CDR3: CASSETGASEQFF. In DNA form, the CDR3 reads TGTGCCAGCAGTGAGACAGGGGCAAGTGAGCAGTTCTTC.

The rearrangement links TRBV12-5 to TRBJ2-7; possibly TRBD1 for D (6 bases). Trimming cost V 1 base and J 5 bases, with 9 bases left between them. The germline V gene encodes CDR1 LGHNT and CDR2 FRNRAP. This CDR3 has 13 amino acids. Written as DNA, the CDR3 is TGTGCTAGTGGTTTGGGGACAGCAGACGAGCAGTACTTC. Translating gives CASGLGTADEQYF.

V and J are TRBV9 and TRBJ2-2; D is unclear. The length of the CDR3 is 14 residues. The germline V and J ends were trimmed by 0 bases and 6 bases, with 9 bases remaining between them. The germline gives CDR1 SGDLS, CDR2 YYNGEE. For the CDR3, the DNA is TGTGCCAGCAGCGTAGTTCTGAGCTCCGGGGAGCTGTTTTTT. It codes for CASSVVLSSGELFF.

The chain links TRBV29-1 to TRBJ1-1; TRBD1 aligns across 8 bases. This CDR3 is 13 amino acids long. Germline assignment: CDR1 SQVTM and CDR2 ANQGSEA. J gave up 1 base and V 6 bases, and 4 bases lay outside the gene matches. The CDR3 DNA reads as TGCAGCGTGGGGGACAGGAAGAACACTGAAGCTTTCTTT. Translation: CSVGDRKNTEAFF.

This chain connects TRBV7-2 to TRBJ2-7; 8 bases line up with TRBD2. CDR1 is SGHTA and CDR2 is FQGNSA in the germline V gene. Trimming removed 1 base from V and 3 bases from J; junction bases left unmatched: 8. This CDR3 contains 16 residues. The CDR3 DNA sequence: TGTGCCAGCAGCTTAGACACCGGGACTAGAATCTACGAGCAGTACTTC. Its translation: CASSLDTGTRIYEQYF.

The chain recombines TRBV5-1 with TRBJ2-1, with TRBD2 matching over 14 bases. The CDR3 loop spans 14 amino acids. V lost 4 bases and J lost 8; bases outside the gene matches: 2. Per germline, CDR1 SGHRS and CDR2 YFSETQ. The CDR3 bases are TGCGCCAGCAGCGGGACTAGCGGGAGTGATGAGCAGTTCTTC. Translated, it gives CASSGTSGSDEQFF.

The chain is built from TRBV7-9 and TRBJ2-3; 10 nucleotides align to TRBD2. Losses at the gene ends were 7 bases for V and 4 bases for J; bases not matched to a gene: 8. The CDR3 contains 15 residues. CDR1 is SEHNR, CDR2 FQNEAQ, per germline (reference sequence). The DNA of the CDR3 is TGTGCCAGCAAAGACCTAGCGGGAGTTGCAGATACGCAGTATTTT. Translating gives CASKDLAGVADTQYF.

The chain has TRBV5-4 and TRBJ1-2; 9 positions agree with TRBD1. Per the germline V gene, CDR1 is SGHNT and CDR2 is YYREEE (reference sequence). This CDR3 has 14 residues. V was pared by 5 bases and J by 8 bases, with 10 bases of the junction left unmatched. CDR3 sequence (DNA): TGTGCCAGCAGTTTCACAGGGGGCGCGGAGGGCTACACCTTC. Amino acid sequence: CASSFTGGAEGYTF.

The CDR3 region has the DNA TGTGCCAGCAGTTTCTCAGGTGGCTATGAAAAACTGTTTTTT. Translating gives CASSFSGGYEKLFF. The chain uses TRBV27 and TRBJ1-4; D not certain. The length of the CDR3 is 14 residues. CDR1 and CDR2 (germline): MNHEY, SMNVEV (reference sequence). Trimming removed 3 bases at V and 6 bases at J, with 11 bases between.

The chain combines TRBV19 with TRBJ2-5; a possible D gene is TRBD2 (5 bases). The length of the CDR3 is 14 residues. CDR1 LNHDA and CDR2 SQIVND come from the germline V gene (reference sequence). The V gene lost 6 bases and the J gene lost 4 bases, with 15 bases spanning the gap. This CDR3 reads CASSTTGGGETQYF. For the CDR3, the DNA is TGTGCCAGTAGCACGACTGGAGGAGGAGAGACCCAGTACTTC. Looking up the rest from reference TRBV19 and TRBJ2-5 gives the full variable domain: DGGITQSPKYLFRKEGQNVTLSCEQNLNHDAMYWYRQDPGQGLRLIYYSQIVNDFQKGDIAEGYSVSREKKESFPLTVTSAQKNPTAFYLCASSTTGGGETQYFGPGTRLLVL.

The gene calls are TRBV29-1 and TRBJ1-2, with 7 positions matching TRBD1. There are 13 residues in the CDR3. The J segment lost 5 bases and the V segment lost 6 bases, leaving 9 bases of the junction unmatched. Per the germline V gene, CDR1 is SQVTM and CDR2 is ANQGSEA. Written as DNA, the CDR3 is TGCAGCGTCCGACAGGGTGTGGAATATGGCTACACCTTC. Protein product: CSVRQGVEYGYTF. The entire variable domain, with the rest obtained from reference TRBV29-1 and TRBJ1-2, is as follows: SAVISQKPSRDICQRGTSLTIQCQVDSQVTMMFWYRQQPGQSLTLIATANQGSEATYESGFVIDKFPISRPNLTFSTLTVSNMSPEDSSIYLCSVRQGVEYGYTFGSGTRLTVV.